The 7 T cell receptor beta chains listed next were all sequenced from one sample in a study of shared clonotypes between healthy human individuals. The protocol was immunoSEQ multiplex PCR, while the TCRdb copy is restricted to in-frame clones and leaves out a portion. The repertoire has about 380,000 clones, 96% of them found once; the top ten carry 0.32%. Sequencing was done on a sample of memory CD8+ T cells sorted from blood. Subset denoted: CD45RO+ cells pooled with CCR7-negative TemRA cells. These receptor sequences come from a man aged 25 to 40 in good health.

The rearrangement uses TRBV6-5 and TRBJ1-1, with 8 positions matching TRBD1. Trimming at V came to 2 bases and at J to 5 bases, leaving 10 bases not matched to a gene. The CDR3 extends over 16 amino acids. The V gene's germline CDR1 is MNHEY and CDR2 SVGAGI. CDR3 DNA sequence: TGTGCCAGCAGTTACGCGCAGGGGGCCGGGGGGACTGAAGCTTTCTTT. Amino acid sequence: CASSYAQGAGGTEAFF.

The V call is TRBV9, the J call TRBJ2-4; 8 bases agree with TRBD1. This CDR3 is built from 14 residues. Trimming cost V 0 bases and J 8 bases; bases outside gene matches: 4. The V gene's germline CDR1 is SGDLS and CDR2 YYNGEE. The CDR3: CASSVEAGGDIQYF. CDR3 bases: TGTGCCAGCAGCGTAGAGGCAGGGGGCGACATTCAGTACTTC.

The rearrangement joins TRBV6-6 to TRBJ2-3; 7 bases match TRBD2. The CDR3 spans 15 residues. V was pared by 5 bases and J by 5 bases, with 10 bases of the junction left unmatched. Germline V gene data show CDR1 as MNHNY and CDR2 as SVGAGI (reference sequence). CDR3 protein: CASSTLAEAGDTQYF. CDR3 sequence (DNA): TGTGCCAGCAGTACCCTAGCGGAGGCGGGAGATACGCAGTATTTT.

This clone has only a few counts. The chain employs TRBV7-9 and TRBJ2-5; D might be TRBD2 (5 bases). The germline V and J ends were trimmed by 7 bases and 3 bases, with 15 bases remaining between them. The CDR3 consists of 14 residues. The germline V gene has CDR1 SEHNR and CDR2 FQNEAQ (reference sequence). The DNA of the CDR3 is TGTGCCAGCAACCCACGGTGGCGGGAAGAGACCCAGTACTTC. This translates into CASNPRWREETQYF.

The chain uses TRBV7-9 and TRBJ1-1; 8 nucleotides align to TRBD1. J was trimmed by 4 bases and V by 5 bases; bases with no gene match: 6. The CDR3 covers 14 residues. CDR1 and CDR2 (germline): SEHNR, FQNEAQ (reference sequence). This chain's CDR3 is CASSGYRGGTEAFF. In DNA form, the CDR3 reads TGTGCCAGCAGCGGATACAGGGGGGGCACTGAAGCTTTCTTT.

V gene TRBV30 combines with J gene TRBJ2-7; D remains ambiguous. The ends were cut back, 5 bases at V and 7 bases at J, with 12 bases in the middle. Germline lookup yields CDR1 GTSNPN and CDR2 SVGIG (reference sequence). This CDR3 spans 11 amino acids. The CDR3 coding sequence is TGTGCCTGGGGGCCGGAGAGAGAGCAGTACTTC. Its translation is CAWGPEREQYF.

This chain connects TRBV25-1 to TRBJ2-5, with unresolved D. V dropped 5 bases and J dropped 7 bases, with 5 bases sitting between them. This CDR3 region has 10 residues. Germline V gene sequence: CDR1 MGHDK, CDR2 SYGVNS. CDR3 in DNA: TGTGCCAGCAGTTCCGGGACCCAGTACTTC. Protein product: CASSSGTQYF.